A selection of T cell receptor beta chains follows, all from one sample in a study of blood T cells in healthy people across ages. A single record per CDR3 protein comes from TCRdb applying MiXCR to the 5' RACE reads. Of about a million distinct CDR3 sequences in the sample, approximately 50% are singletons; the top ten hold 20% to 25%. Material for sequencing was blood. The receptors here all came from a woman aged 55-70 years in good health. Each CDR3 is given with its conserved first and last residue. Each record gives: CDR3 DNA, CDR3 protein, V gene, D gene, clone size, CDR3 length, J gene. D genes are given only for firm matches. A clone size is listed for some rows: how often the clone was seen (once, few, many), or a class if it is expanded.

TGCAGCGTTGAAGGTTTGGGGGGCAGGCCAGATACGCAGTATTTT	CSVEGLGGRPDTQYF	TRBV29-1	NA	few	15	TRBJ2-3
TGTGCCACCAGCGGACAGATTAGCAATCAGCCCCAGCATTTT	CATSGQISNQPQHF	TRBV15	NA	NA	14	TRBJ1-5
TGCAGTGCTAGAGATCCATTACGGGGGGCAGGACAGCCCCAGCATTTT	CSARDPLRGAGQPQHF	TRBV20-1	NA	NA	16	TRBJ1-5
TGCAGTGCCCCCGTGGGGGTGGAGTACGAGCAGTACTTC	CSAPVGVEYEQYF	TRBV20-1	NA	NA	13	TRBJ2-7
TGTGCCAGCAGCCCTGGGACAGGCCCGTGTCGGTACACCTTC	CASSPGTGPCRYTF	TRBV6-2/TRBV6-3	TRBD1	NA	14	TRBJ1-2
TGTGCCAGCAGCCAACAGGACTATACATACAATGAGCAGTTCTTC	CASSQQDYTYNEQFF	TRBV16	NA	NA	15	TRBJ2-1
TGTGCCACCAGCTCCCGCGGAGATCCCATTCAGTACTTC	CATSSRGDPIQYF	TRBV15	NA	few	13	TRBJ2-4
TGCGCCAGCAGCCAAGTGAGGGGGGGTACGCAGTATTTT	CASSQVRGGTQYF	TRBV4-1	NA	NA	13	TRBJ2-3
TGCAGTGCTAGAGATGGGAGGCGGGTCTCCACTGAAGCTTTCTTT	CSARDGRRVSTEAFF	TRBV20-1	NA	few	15	TRBJ1-1
TGCAGTGCTAGCCTGACAGGGTTCTATGGCTACACCTTC	CSASLTGFYGYTF	TRBV20-1	TRBD1	NA	13	TRBJ1-2
TGCAGTGCTAGTACACTAGCGGGAGCCCTCCCTGGGGCCAACGTCCTGACTTTC	CSASTLAGALPGANVLTF	TRBV20-1	TRBD2	NA	18	TRBJ2-6
TGCGCCAGCAGCCACACAGTGGACTACGAGCAGTACTTC	CASSHTVDYEQYF	TRBV4-1	NA	few	13	TRBJ2-7
TGTGCCAGCACTTCTGGGACAGGGAGGAGGGAGCAGTACTTC	CASTSGTGRREQYF	TRBV28	TRBD1	NA	14	TRBJ2-5
TGTGCCAGCAGCCAAGTGGCGGGGCGTAGCGGGAGCCGCTCCCTCGAGCAGTACTTC	CASSQVAGRSGSRSLEQYF	TRBV3-1	TRBD2	few	19	TRBJ2-7
TGTGCCAGCAGTTACGGACAGCCCTCCTACGAGCAGTACTTC	CASSYGQPSYEQYF	TRBV6-2/TRBV6-3	NA	NA	14	TRBJ2-7
TGCGCCAGCAGCTTGGCCCCGGCCAGCTACGAGCAGTACTTC	CASSLAPASYEQYF	TRBV5-1	NA	few	14	TRBJ2-7
TGTGCCAGTCCCCCGGACCTCGGCGGGGAGCCGTTTTTT	CASPPDLGGEPFF	TRBV7-2	NA	NA	13	TRBJ2-2
TGCAGCGTTGAAGGGGTCGGCACAGATACGCAGTATTTT	CSVEGVGTDTQYF	TRBV29-1	NA	NA	13	TRBJ2-3
TGCAGTGCGACCCCGACAGGGACGGTTGGAGAGACCCAGTACTTC	CSATPTGTVGETQYF	TRBV20-1	TRBD1	NA	15	TRBJ2-5
TGTGCCAGCAGCCCCCTAGCGGGAAGGAGATCATACAATGAGCAGTTCTTC	CASSPLAGRRSYNEQFF	TRBV28	TRBD2	NA	17	TRBJ2-1
TGTGCCAGCAGGCCATTCAGAATGTACTCCTACGAGCAGTACTTC	CASRPFRMYSYEQYF	TRBV28	NA	NA	15	TRBJ2-7